The clone carrying this T cell receptor beta chain was seen at least ten times. Its cognate antigen is unknown. TCRdb recomputed calls from the 5' RACE reads with MiXCR, one row per CDR3 protein. This table has about 180,000 distinct CDR3 sequences, 5.5% to 7.5% appearing once. This entry belongs to a study of T cells after yellow fever vaccination. Notes on the study in general: Only a small proportion of the clonotypes turned up in both the CD4 and the CD8 compartments, likely arising from convergent recombination. Though weaker, the secondary response peaked faster, on day 5 versus 15. Most clones from primary vaccination resurfaced after the booster (96% CD4, around 89% CD8).

Germline CDR1 LGHNA, CDR2 YSLEER. The CDR3 consists of 19 residues. Trimming pared 1 base from V and 4 bases from J, leaving 22 bases between. V and J are TRBV4-3 and TRBJ2-2; either TRBD1 or TRBD2 may supply D (5 bases each). This clonotype was sampled from a man between 18 and 29 years old who received the YFV17D yellow fever vaccine. The sample here was CD4+ T cells sorted from PBMCs, taken on the day of the first yellow fever vaccination. CDR3 region: CASSQVRAAGDQGTGELFF. CDR3 nucleotides: TGCGCCAGCAGCCAAGTGAGGGCGGCCGGGGACCAGGGCACCGGGGAGCTGTTTTTT.